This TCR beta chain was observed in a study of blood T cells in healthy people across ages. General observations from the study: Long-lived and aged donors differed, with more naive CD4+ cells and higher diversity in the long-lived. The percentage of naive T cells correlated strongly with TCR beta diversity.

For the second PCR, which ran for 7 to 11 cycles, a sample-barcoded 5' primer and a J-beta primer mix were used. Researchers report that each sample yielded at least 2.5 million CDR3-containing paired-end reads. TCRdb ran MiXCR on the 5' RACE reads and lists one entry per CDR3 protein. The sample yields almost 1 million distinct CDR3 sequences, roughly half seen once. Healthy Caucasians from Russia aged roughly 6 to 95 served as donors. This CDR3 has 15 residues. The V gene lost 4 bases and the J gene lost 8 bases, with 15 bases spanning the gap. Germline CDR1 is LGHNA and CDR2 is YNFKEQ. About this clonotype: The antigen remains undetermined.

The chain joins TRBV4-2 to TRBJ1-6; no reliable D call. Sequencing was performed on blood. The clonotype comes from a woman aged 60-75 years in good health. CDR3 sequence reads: CASSLNRDRHSPLHF. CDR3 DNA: TGTGCCAGCAGCCTAAACCGGGATCGCCATTCACCCCTCCACTTT.